These 14 T cell receptor beta chains came from one sample sequenced in a study of T cell responses to AZD1222 COVID-19 vaccine. This table comes from immunoSEQ multiplex PCR, and its TCRdb copy is limited to in-frame clones, with some not included. Of 110,000 to 150,000 clones detected, around 90% appear once; the ten largest clones hold roughly 3.7%. The sequencing here drew on peripheral blood, taken on day 0 of AZD1222 vaccination. The receptors come from an adult in good health.

CDR3 sequence reads: CASSPVGQRANYGYTF. CDR3 coding DNA: TGTGCCAGCAGCCCTGTCGGACAGCGAGCTAACTATGGCTACACCTTC. The chain links TRBV9 to TRBJ1-2, with D possibly matching TRBD1 (6 bases). Between the trimmed V and J ends, which lost 4 bases and 0 bases, there was a span of 16 bases. Germline-derived CDR1 and CDR2 are SGDLS and YYNGEE. The CDR3 is 16 residues long.

This clone appeared a single time. The chain uses TRBV9 and TRBJ2-7, with D possibly TRBD2 on 6 matching bases. Trimming left V 0 bases short and J 3 bases short, with 19 bases between. Germline CDR1 is SGDLS and CDR2 is YYNGEE. The CDR3 length is 17 residues. The CDR3 sequence: CASSVGGGTGLYYEQYF. Written as DNA, the CDR3 is TGTGCCAGCAGCGTAGGTGGGGGGACCGGACTATACTACGAGCAGTACTTC.

V usage is TRBV2 and J usage is TRBJ2-7; TRBD2 matches 9 bases. There are 12 residues in the CDR3. The V gene's germline CDR1 is SNHLY and CDR2 FYNNEI. V lost 7 bases to trimming and J lost 9 bases; unmatched junction nucleotides: 7. This CDR3 reads CASTLAGTPQYF. In DNA, the CDR3 is TGTGCCAGCACCCTAGCGGGAACCCCGCAGTACTTC.

This clone appeared a single time. This sequence joins TRBV19 and TRBJ2-7; D is uncertain. In germline, CDR1 is LNHDA, CDR2 SQIVND (reference sequence). The CDR3 sequence is 14 residues long. V was shortened by 3 bases and J by 3 bases, with 12 bases between the two germline ends. The CDR3 sequence: CASSIALPLYEQYF. Written as DNA, the CDR3 is TGTGCCAGTAGTATTGCACTTCCCCTCTACGAGCAGTACTTC.

The chain carries TRBV11-2 and TRBJ1-1; D ambiguous. With 3 bases removed from V and 1 base from J, the gap between germline ends came to 9 bases. This CDR3 has 14 amino acids. Germline V gives CDR1 SGHAT, CDR2 FQNNGV. CDR3 protein: CASSLTGRNTEAFF. Written as DNA, the CDR3 is TGTGCCAGCAGCTTGACGGGGAGGAACACTGAAGCTTTCTTT. The full variable domain, its missing parts supplied by reference TRBV11-2 and TRBJ1-1, is EAGVAQSPRYKIIEKRQSVAFWCNPISGHATLYWYQQILGQGPKLLIQFQNNGVVDDSQLPKDRFSAERLKGVDSTLKIQPAKLEDSAVYLCASSLTGRNTEAFFGQGTRLTVV.

The gene calls are TRBV5-4 and TRBJ1-2; TRBD1 matches 9 bases. CDR3 length equals 15 residues. V lost 4 bases to trimming and J lost 4 bases; unmatched junction nucleotides: 8. Germline-derived CDR1 and CDR2 are SGHNT and YYREEE (reference sequence). CDR3: CASSRDRVDFYGYTF. The DNA for the CDR3 is TGTGCCAGCAGCCGGGACAGGGTTGACTTCTATGGCTACACCTTC.

The CDR3 sequence is CASSSPGQLISGNTIYF. The DNA for the CDR3 is TGTGCCAGCAGTTCCCCGGGACAGCTAATCTCTGGAAACACCATATATTTT. The chain links TRBV2 to TRBJ1-3; 7 bases agree with TRBD1. CDR1 is SNHLY, CDR2 FYNNEI, per germline. The CDR3 sequence is 17 residues long. V lost 5 bases and J lost 0; bases outside the gene matches: 10.

This clone was counted once. J is TRBJ2-1 and V is TRBV7-9; weak D call: TRBD2 (5 bases). The V end was cut by 3 bases, the J end by 3 bases, with 12 bases between. The CDR3 sequence is 15 residues long. Germline lookup yields CDR1 SEHNR and CDR2 FQNEAQ (reference sequence). The CDR3 region is CASSLLIRGYNEQFF. The DNA for the CDR3 is TGTGCCAGCAGCTTGTTAATTCGGGGCTACAATGAGCAGTTCTTC.

The chain recombines TRBV14 with TRBJ2-2; TRBD2 aligns across 9 bases. After removal of 0 bases from V and 6 bases from J, the junction contained 11 bases not matched to a gene. The CDR3 spans 18 residues. From germline, CDR1 is SGHDN and CDR2 FVKESK. CDR3 bases: TGTGCCAGCAGCCAAGAATTCGGGGTAGCGGGAGCATCCGGGGAGCTGTTTTTT. This sequence encodes CASSQEFGVAGASGELFF. Drawing the rest from reference TRBV14 and TRBJ2-2, the complete variable domain is EAGVTQFPSHSVIEKGQTVTLRCDPISGHDNLYWYRRVMGKEIKFLLHFVKESKQDESGMPNNRFLAERTGGTYSTLKVQPAELEDSGVYFCASSQEFGVAGASGELFFGEGSRLTVL.

This rearrangement joins TRBV6-5 to TRBJ2-5; D ambiguous. The CDR3 spans 11 residues. V lost 8 bases and J 3 bases, leaving 7 bases between the germline ends. Germline values: CDR1 MNHEY, CDR2 SVGAGI. CDR3 residues: CASAREETQYF. CDR3 nucleotides: TGTGCCAGCGCAAGGGAAGAGACCCAGTACTTC.

J is TRBJ2-2 and V is TRBV7-2; D is unclear. This CDR3 contains 13 residues. The ends were cut back, 4 bases at V and 6 bases at J, with 9 bases in the middle. Germline-derived CDR1 and CDR2 are SGHTA and FQGNSA. CDR3 region: CASSSVYSGELFF. The CDR3, as DNA: TGTGCCAGCAGCTCCGTTTATTCCGGGGAGCTGTTTTTT.

The chain employs TRBV6-5 and TRBJ1-2, with D uncertain. CDR1 and CDR2 (germline): MNHEY, SVGAGI. The germline V and J ends were trimmed by 4 bases and 2 bases, with 17 bases remaining between them. This CDR3 has 16 amino acids. The CDR3 coding sequence is TGTGCCAGCAGTTTCAGTGTGTGGGCCGACAACTATGGCTACACCTTC. Encoded protein: CASSFSVWADNYGYTF.

The rearrangement joins TRBV19 to TRBJ2-2, with 7 bases identical to TRBD1. V lost 10 bases to trimming and J lost 7 bases; unmatched junction nucleotides: 9. Germline V gene data show CDR1 as LNHDA and CDR2 as SQIVND (reference sequence). The CDR3 has 13 amino acids. The CDR3 reads CAIDTGVGGELFF. For the CDR3, the DNA is TGTGCCATCGATACAGGGGTCGGCGGGGAGCTGTTTTTT.

The V and J genes are TRBV7-9 and TRBJ2-5; 8 nucleotides agree with TRBD2. The germline V gene encodes CDR1 SEHNR and CDR2 FQNEAQ (reference sequence). The trim removed 5 bases at V and 2 bases at J, leaving 13 bases unmatched. The CDR3 contains 17 residues. CDR3 in amino acids: CASSDRGGLGTQETQYF. The CDR3 DNA is TGTGCCAGCAGCGACAGAGGGGGACTAGGGACTCAAGAGACCCAGTACTTC. Combining the CDR3 with reference TRBV7-9 and TRBJ2-5 gives the whole variable domain DTGVSQNPRHKITKRGQNVTFRCDPISEHNRLYWYRQTLGQGPEFLTYFQNEAQLEKSRLLSDRFSAERPKGSFSTLEIQRTEQGDSAMYLCASSDRGGLGTQETQYFGPGTRLLVL.